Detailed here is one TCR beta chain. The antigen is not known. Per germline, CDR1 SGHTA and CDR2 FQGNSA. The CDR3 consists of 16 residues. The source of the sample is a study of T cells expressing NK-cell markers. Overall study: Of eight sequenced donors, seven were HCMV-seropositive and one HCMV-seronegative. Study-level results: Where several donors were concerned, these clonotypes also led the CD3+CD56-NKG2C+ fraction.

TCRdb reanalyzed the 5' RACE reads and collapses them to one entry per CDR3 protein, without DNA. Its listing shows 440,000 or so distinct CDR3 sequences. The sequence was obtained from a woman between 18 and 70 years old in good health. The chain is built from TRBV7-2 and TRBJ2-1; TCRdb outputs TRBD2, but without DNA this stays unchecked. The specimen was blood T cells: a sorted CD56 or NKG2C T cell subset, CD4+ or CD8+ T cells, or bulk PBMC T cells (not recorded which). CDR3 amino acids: CASSDTSGISYNEQFF.